This note documents a single T cell receptor (beta chain) sequence. Its antigen is undetermined. TCRdb processed the reads anew with MiXCR; each CDR3 protein has one entry. The table includes fewer than 200,000 distinct CDR3 sequences, under 25% detected once. This record comes from a study of T cell repertoires in cytomegalovirus infection. Study overall: In public TCR beta signatures, there were indications of both CMV infection and matching HLA type.

Findings and limits, study-wide: In two of eight donors, the top clonotype was HLA-C-restricted CMV-specific.

V was trimmed by 5 bases and J by 1 base, leaving 14 bases between them. The CDR3 runs to 14 residues. Looked up from germline, CDR1 is DFQATT and CDR2 is SNEGSKA (reference sequence). The clonotype was recovered from a human donor in good health (CMV status not recorded). Some clones in this sample may be carry-over from other donors' samples. V and J are TRBV20-1 and TRBJ1-1; no reliable D call. Specimen: PBMCs. The CDR3 DNA is TGCAGTGCTCCGGCGAGCCGGGCGAACACTGAAGCTTTCTTT. It translates to CSAPASRANTEAFF.